These 27 T cell receptor beta chains were all obtained from the same sample, sequenced in a study of CD8 T cells in ankylosing spondylitis. Each CDR3 protein is one row after TCRdb ran MiXCR on the 5' RACE reads. The sample lists approximately 290,000 distinct CDR3 sequences, about a fifth occurring once. The sequenced sample consisted of blood, either unsorted or a sorted T cell fraction (not recorded which). These TCRs come from a female donor with ankylosing spondylitis or in good health (not recorded which).

This clonotype came up a few times. This sequence joins TRBV29-1 and TRBJ2-2, with 8 nucleotides matching TRBD1. Germline V CDR1 and CDR2: SQVTM, ANQGSEA. The CDR3 extends over 15 amino acids. The J segment lost 3 bases and the V segment lost 5 bases, leaving 8 bases of the junction unmatched. The CDR3 loop reads CSVQGAALDTGELFF. The CDR3 nucleotides read TGCAGCGTTCAGGGGGCGGCCTTAGACACCGGGGAGCTGTTTTTT.

This clonotype was picked up many times. The J gene is TRBJ2-1, the V gene TRBV13, with D possibly being TRBD1 or TRBD2 (5 bases each). CDR1 PRHDT and CDR2 FYEKMQ come from the germline V gene (reference sequence). This CDR3 is built from 13 residues. V was shortened by 5 bases and J by 9 bases, with 14 bases between the two germline ends. CDR3 region: CASSRTLGVEQFF. The CDR3 DNA reads as TGTGCCAGCAGCCGAACCCTGGGGGTTGAGCAGTTCTTC.

In its sample, this clonotype was seen many times. The J gene is TRBJ1-6, the V gene TRBV20-1, with D perhaps matching TRBD1 (5 bases). CDR1 is DFQATT, CDR2 SNEGSKA, per germline (reference sequence). Trimming removed 3 bases from V and 8 bases from J, with 14 bases in between. This CDR3 is 14 amino acids long. The CDR3 coding sequence is TGCAGTGCTAGGGAGGGGACGAAGCATTCACCCCTCCACTTT. Translated: CSAREGTKHSPLHF.

The V call is TRBV6-1, the J call TRBJ1-2, with D hard to call. V lost 3 bases to trimming and J lost 1 base, with 9 bases between them. The CDR3 length is 14 residues. The germline CDR1 and CDR2 sequences are MNHNS and SASEGT. The CDR3 DNA sequence: TGTGCCAGCAGTGAGACCGAGTATAACTATGGCTACACCTTC. Amino acid sequence: CASSETEYNYGYTF.

The chain joins TRBV3-1 to TRBJ1-5, with D possibly matching TRBD1 (5 bases). The CDR3 is 14 amino acids. With 3 bases removed from V and 6 bases from J, the gap between germline ends came to 12 bases. CDR1 LGHDT and CDR2 YNNKEL come from the germline V gene (reference sequence). The CDR3 nucleotides are TGTGCCAGCAGCCAGGGAGGGGCGCGTCAGCCCCAGCATTTT. This sequence encodes CASSQGGARQPQHF.

In this sample, this clonotype turned up a few times. DNA for the CDR3: TGTGCCAGCAGTTTTAGGGATTCCCGCACAGATACGCAGTATTTT. Translation: CASSFRDSRTDTQYF. The V call is TRBV12-3 or TRBV12-4, the J call TRBJ2-3; unclear D gene. Trimming took 3 bases from V and 1 from J, leaving 11 bases between them. CDR3 length: 15 residues.

This clonotype was found many times. J is TRBJ2-7 and V is TRBV11-2, with TRBD2 matching over 12 bases. V gave up 5 bases and J gave up 4 bases; unmatched junction bases: 6. Germline CDR1 reads SGHAT; CDR2 reads FQNNGV. The CDR3 covers 15 residues. The CDR3 DNA reads as TGTGCCAGCAGCCCAGGACTAGCGGGAAGGTACGAGCAGTACTTC. Amino acids: CASSPGLAGRYEQYF.

The sample holds many counts of this clonotype. The gene calls are TRBV7-8 and TRBJ2-2; D remains ambiguous. V lost 0 bases and J 3 bases, leaving 8 bases between the germline ends. The CDR3 length is 15 residues. Germline loops: CDR1 SGHVS, CDR2 FQNEAQ. As DNA, the CDR3 is TGTGCCAGCAGCTTAGCGCTGGGTCACACCGGGGAGCTGTTTTTT. This encodes CASSLALGHTGELFF. The full variable domain, rest sourced from reference TRBV7-8 and TRBJ2-2, is GAGVSQSPRYKVAKRGQDVALRCDPISGHVSLFWYQQALGQGPEFLTYFQNEAQLDKSGLPSDRFFAERPEGSVSTLKIQRTQQEDSAVYLCASSLALGHTGELFFGEGSRLTVL.

The chain recombines TRBV4-3 with TRBJ1-4; 9 bases align to TRBD1. From germline, CDR1 is LGHNA and CDR2 YSLEER. J lost 7 bases, V lost 0 bases, and 6 bases had no gene match. This CDR3 is built from 16 residues. CDR3 in amino acids: CASSQETRTGAEKLFF. DNA of the CDR3: TGCGCCAGCAGCCAAGAAACCAGGACAGGGGCTGAAAAACTGTTTTTT.

V usage is TRBV25-1 and J usage is TRBJ2-1, with 9 bases aligning to TRBD1. Germline CDR1 reads MGHDK; CDR2 reads SYGVNS. The CDR3 is 15 residues long. The V gene end was trimmed by 4 bases and the J gene end by 8 bases; junction bases not matched to a gene: 9. CDR3 nucleotide sequence: TGTGCCAGCAGTGGGTGGGGACAGGGTATCCATGAGCAGTTCTTC. Encoded protein: CASSGWGQGIHEQFF. Combining the CDR3 with reference TRBV25-1 and TRBJ2-1 gives the whole variable domain EADIYQTPRYLVIGTGKKITLECSQTMGHDKMYWYQQDPGMELHLIHYSYGVNSTEKGDLSSESTVSRIRTEHFPLTLESARPSHTSQYLCASSGWGQGIHEQFFGPGTRLTVL.

This clonotype was observed a few times. The chain couples TRBV3-1 to TRBJ2-7; no firm D call. From germline, CDR1 is LGHDT and CDR2 YNNKEL (reference sequence). V was pared by 0 bases and J by 1 base, with 7 bases between. The length of the CDR3 is 14 residues. Here the CDR3 DNA reads TGTGCCAGCAGCCAAGACGTCCAATCCTACGAGCAGTACTTC. Encoded protein: CASSQDVQSYEQYF.

This chain links TRBV5-5 with TRBJ2-1; D may be TRBD2 (6 bases). V was clipped by 4 bases and J by 0 bases, with 11 bases between them. The CDR3 length is 15 residues. From germline, CDR1 is SGHKS and CDR2 YYEKEE (reference sequence). The CDR3 reads CASSADGGSYNEQFF. The DNA of the CDR3 is TGTGCCAGCAGCGCAGACGGGGGCTCCTACAATGAGCAGTTCTTC.

This clonotype was detected only a few times. The V gene is TRBV5-4, the J gene TRBJ2-7; the match to TRBD2 covers 8 bases. Per the germline V gene, CDR1 is SGHNT and CDR2 is YYREEE (reference sequence). V lost 3 bases to trimming and J lost 1 base; unmatched junction nucleotides: 6. The CDR3 runs 15 residues. CDR3 amino acids: CASSSVTGGSYEQYF. CDR3 coding DNA: TGTGCCAGCAGCTCGGTAACGGGAGGGTCCTACGAGCAGTACTTC.

This clonotype was seen only a few times. V usage is TRBV25-1 and J usage is TRBJ1-2; no definite D call. Trimming removed 1 base from V and 8 bases from J, with 8 bases in between. Germline loops: CDR1 MGHDK, CDR2 SYGVNS. The CDR3 sequence is 12 residues long. CDR3 region: CASSESVGGYTF. In nucleotides, the CDR3 is TGTGCCAGCAGTGAATCCGTTGGCGGCTACACCTTC.

This clonotype was seen many times. The rearrangement joins TRBV7-8 to TRBJ2-2; 8 bases agree with TRBD2. This CDR3 comprises 16 residues. J was trimmed by 6 bases and V by 8 bases; bases with no gene match: 14. The germline CDR1 and CDR2 sequences are SGHVS and FQNEAQ. CDR3 sequence reads: CASSPPSGSFSGELFF. The CDR3 DNA sequence: TGTGCCAGCTCCCCCCCCAGCGGGAGTTTTTCCGGGGAGCTGTTTTTT.

This clonotype was detected many times. The genes are TRBV6-6 and TRBJ1-1; 10 bases map to TRBD1. V trimming: 5 bases; J trimming: 4 bases; junction bases outside the gene matches: 4. This CDR3 has 14 residues. CDR1 is MNHNY, CDR2 SVGAGI, per germline (reference sequence). The CDR3 protein is CASSDRGLLTEAFF. The CDR3 DNA reads as TGTGCCAGCAGTGACAGGGGGCTTCTCACTGAAGCTTTCTTT.

Written as DNA, the CDR3 is TGTGCCAGCAGGGGAGCTTCGGGGAATTCACCCCTCCACTTT. This gives the protein CASRGASGNSPLHF. V and J are TRBV27 and TRBJ1-6; D unclear. From germline, CDR1 is MNHEY and CDR2 SMNVEV (reference sequence). The CDR3 covers 14 residues. V lost 6 bases and J lost 7, with 13 bases in between.

This clonotype occurred many times. The DNA for the CDR3 is TGCAGTGCTACCAAGAGACTAGCGGTTACCTACGAGCAGTACTTC. Its translation is CSATKRLAVTYEQYF. The chain joins TRBV20-1 to TRBJ2-7, with 9 bases fitting TRBD2. V shed 4 bases and J 2 bases; nucleotides not matched to a gene: 9. Germline V CDR1 and CDR2: DFQATT, SNEGSKA (reference sequence). The CDR3 totals 15 residues.

The chain carries TRBV12-3 or TRBV12-4 and TRBJ1-1, with 8 bases lining up with TRBD1. The CDR3 covers 14 residues. J was trimmed by 3 bases and V by 3 bases; bases with no gene match: 3. CDR3 sequence (DNA): TGTGCCAGCAGTTTCCAGGGGGCGGACACTGAAGCTTTCTTT. It codes for CASSFQGADTEAFF.

This clonotype was picked up many times. V gene TRBV20-1 combines with J gene TRBJ1-2; 8 bases are shared with TRBD1. The CDR3 is made up of 14 amino acids. Germline V gene sequence: CDR1 DFQATT, CDR2 SNEGSKA (reference sequence). Unmatched junction bases numbered 6, after V lost 2 bases and J lost 4 bases. In nucleotides, the CDR3 is TGCAGTGCTAGACAACAGGGGGGACTCTATGGCTACACCTTC. Translation gives CSARQQGGLYGYTF.

The chain combines TRBV6-5 with TRBJ2-7, with unresolved D. V was clipped by 0 bases and J by 3 bases, with 12 bases between them. Germline-derived CDR1 and CDR2 are MNHEY and SVGAGI. This CDR3 is 15 amino acids long. As DNA, the CDR3 is TGTGCCAGCAGTTACTCCCCTGGAAGACACTACGAGCAGTACTTC. Amino acid sequence: CASSYSPGRHYEQYF.

This clonotype was counted a few times. V and J are TRBV4-3 and TRBJ2-6; D unclear. The ends were cut back, 4 bases at V and 2 bases at J, with 12 bases in the middle. The CDR3 runs 16 residues. Germline-derived CDR1 and CDR2 are LGHNA and YSLEER. As DNA, the CDR3 is TGCGCCAGCAGCCGGACGGTTAAGCCTGGGGCCAACGTCCTGACTTTC. It yields the protein CASSRTVKPGANVLTF.

V and J are TRBV28 and TRBJ2-3; D is possibly TRBD2 (6 bases). V shed 10 bases and J shed 4 bases, with 18 bases lying between them. The CDR3 runs to 14 residues. The germline CDR1 and CDR2 sequences are MDHEN and SYDVKM. CDR3 sequence (DNA): TGTGCCACGGCGGGGCTTCCCGGTTCAGATACGCAGTATTTT. Residues: CATAGLPGSDTQYF. The full variable domain, with the rest looked up from reference TRBV28 and TRBJ2-3, is DVKVTQSSRYLVKRTGEKVFLECVQDMDHENMFWYRQDPGLGLRLIYFSYDVKMKEKGDIPEGYSVSREKKERFSLILESASTNQTSMYLCATAGLPGSDTQYFGPGTRLTVL.

This clonotype has only a few counts. This chain uses TRBV20-1 with TRBJ2-1, with a possible D match to TRBD2 (5 bases). The V gene lost 1 base and the J gene lost 7 bases, with 8 bases spanning the gap. The CDR3 has 12 residues. The V gene's germline CDR1 is DFQATT and CDR2 SNEGSKA (reference sequence). CDR3 protein: CSARGAANEQFF. In DNA, the CDR3 is TGCAGTGCTAGAGGAGCGGCAAATGAGCAGTTCTTC.

The chain links TRBV3-1 to TRBJ2-7; 9 bases align to TRBD1. This CDR3 contains 14 residues. The germline V gene has CDR1 LGHDT and CDR2 YNNKEL (reference sequence). Losses at the gene ends were 4 bases for V and 2 bases for J; bases not matched to a gene: 3. The DNA of the CDR3 is TGTGCCAGCAGCCGCCGACAGGGGGCCTACGAGCAGTACTTC. Translated: CASSRRQGAYEQYF.

The V gene is TRBV11-1, the J gene TRBJ2-1; D gene ambiguous. With 5 bases removed from V and 2 bases from J, the gap between germline ends came to 13 bases. The CDR3 is 15 amino acids. Germline values: CDR1 SGHAT, CDR2 FQDESV (reference sequence). The CDR3 DNA reads as TGTGCCAGCAGCCGGCCCTTCCCCCCCTACAATGAGCAGTTCTTC. This translates into CASSRPFPPYNEQFF.

The genes are TRBV20-1 and TRBJ2-7, with no clear D. This CDR3 is 12 amino acids long. Deletions cut 6 bases from V and 6 bases from J, with 15 bases between. The V gene's germline CDR1 is DFQATT and CDR2 SNEGSKA (reference sequence). The CDR3 reads CSAALVLGEQYF. DNA of the CDR3: TGCAGTGCCGCCCTAGTTTTAGGCGAGCAGTACTTC.